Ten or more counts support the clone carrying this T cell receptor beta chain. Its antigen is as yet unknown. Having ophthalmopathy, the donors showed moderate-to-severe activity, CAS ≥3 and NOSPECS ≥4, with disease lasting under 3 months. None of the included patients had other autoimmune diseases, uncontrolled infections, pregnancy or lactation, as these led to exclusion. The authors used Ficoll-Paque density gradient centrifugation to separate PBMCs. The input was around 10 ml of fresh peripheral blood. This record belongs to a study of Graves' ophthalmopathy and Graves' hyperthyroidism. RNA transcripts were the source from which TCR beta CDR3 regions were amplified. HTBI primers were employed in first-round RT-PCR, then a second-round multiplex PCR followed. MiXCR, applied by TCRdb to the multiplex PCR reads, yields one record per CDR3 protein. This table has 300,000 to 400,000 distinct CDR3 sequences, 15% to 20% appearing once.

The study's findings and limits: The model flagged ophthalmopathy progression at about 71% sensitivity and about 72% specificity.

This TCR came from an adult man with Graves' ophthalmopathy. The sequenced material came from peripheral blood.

The CDR3 protein is CASSYGPHEQYF. The DNA for the CDR3 is TGTGCCAGCAGTTACGGTCCCCACGAGCAGTACTTC. The chain links TRBV6-5 to TRBJ2-7; D ambiguous. The germline V gene has CDR1 MNHEY and CDR2 SVGAGI. This CDR3 contains 12 residues. V lost 2 bases, J lost 5 bases, and 7 bases lay in between.